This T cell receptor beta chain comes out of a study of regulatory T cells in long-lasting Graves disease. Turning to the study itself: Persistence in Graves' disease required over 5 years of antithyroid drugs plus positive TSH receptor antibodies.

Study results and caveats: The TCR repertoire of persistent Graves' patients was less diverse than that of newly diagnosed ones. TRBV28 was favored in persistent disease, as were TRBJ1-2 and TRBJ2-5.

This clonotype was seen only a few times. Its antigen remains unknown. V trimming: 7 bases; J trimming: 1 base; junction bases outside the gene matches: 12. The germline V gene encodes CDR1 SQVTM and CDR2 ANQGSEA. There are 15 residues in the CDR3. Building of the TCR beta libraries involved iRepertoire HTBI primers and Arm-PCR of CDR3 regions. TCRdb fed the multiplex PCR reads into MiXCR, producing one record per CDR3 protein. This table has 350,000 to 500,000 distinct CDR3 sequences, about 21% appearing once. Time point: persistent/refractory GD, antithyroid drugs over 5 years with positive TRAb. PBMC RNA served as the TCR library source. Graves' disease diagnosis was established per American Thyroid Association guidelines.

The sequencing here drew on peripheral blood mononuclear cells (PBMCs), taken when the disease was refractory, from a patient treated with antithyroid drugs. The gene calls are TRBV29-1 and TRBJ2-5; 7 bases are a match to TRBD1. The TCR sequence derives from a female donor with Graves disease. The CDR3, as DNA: TGCAGCGAAGTAGGCCGGACAGGCCTCCAAGAGACCCAGTACTTC. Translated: CSEVGRTGLQETQYF.